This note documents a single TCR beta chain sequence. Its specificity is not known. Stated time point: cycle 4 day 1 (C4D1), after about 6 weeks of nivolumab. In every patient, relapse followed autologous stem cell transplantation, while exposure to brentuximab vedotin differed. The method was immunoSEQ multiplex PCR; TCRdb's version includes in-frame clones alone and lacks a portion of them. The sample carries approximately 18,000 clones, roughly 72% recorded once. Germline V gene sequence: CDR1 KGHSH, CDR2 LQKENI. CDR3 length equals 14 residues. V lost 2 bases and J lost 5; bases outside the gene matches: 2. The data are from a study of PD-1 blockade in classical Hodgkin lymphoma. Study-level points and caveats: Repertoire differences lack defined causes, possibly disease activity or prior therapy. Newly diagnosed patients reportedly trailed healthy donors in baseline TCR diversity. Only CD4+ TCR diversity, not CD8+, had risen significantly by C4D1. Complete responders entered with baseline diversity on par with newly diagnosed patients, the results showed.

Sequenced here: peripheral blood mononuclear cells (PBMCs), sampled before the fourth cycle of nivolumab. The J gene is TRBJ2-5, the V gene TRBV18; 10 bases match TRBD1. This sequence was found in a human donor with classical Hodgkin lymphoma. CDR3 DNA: TGTGCCAGCTCACCAGGGACAGGGGACGAGACCCAGTACTTC. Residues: CASSPGTGDETQYF.